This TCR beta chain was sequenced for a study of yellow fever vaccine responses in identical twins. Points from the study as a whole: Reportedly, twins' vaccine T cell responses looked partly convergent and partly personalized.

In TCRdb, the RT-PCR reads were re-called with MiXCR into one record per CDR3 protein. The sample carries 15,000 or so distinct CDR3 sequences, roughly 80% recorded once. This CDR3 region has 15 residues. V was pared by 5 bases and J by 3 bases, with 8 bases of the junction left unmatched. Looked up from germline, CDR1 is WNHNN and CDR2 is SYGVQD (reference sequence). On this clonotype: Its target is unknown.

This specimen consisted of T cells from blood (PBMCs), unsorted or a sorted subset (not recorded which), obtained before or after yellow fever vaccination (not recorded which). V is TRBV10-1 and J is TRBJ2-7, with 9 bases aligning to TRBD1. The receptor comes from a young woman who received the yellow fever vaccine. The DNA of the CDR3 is TGCGCCAGCAGTTCACAGGGGGCGAAGTTCTACGAGCAGTACTTC. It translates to CASSSQGAKFYEQYF.